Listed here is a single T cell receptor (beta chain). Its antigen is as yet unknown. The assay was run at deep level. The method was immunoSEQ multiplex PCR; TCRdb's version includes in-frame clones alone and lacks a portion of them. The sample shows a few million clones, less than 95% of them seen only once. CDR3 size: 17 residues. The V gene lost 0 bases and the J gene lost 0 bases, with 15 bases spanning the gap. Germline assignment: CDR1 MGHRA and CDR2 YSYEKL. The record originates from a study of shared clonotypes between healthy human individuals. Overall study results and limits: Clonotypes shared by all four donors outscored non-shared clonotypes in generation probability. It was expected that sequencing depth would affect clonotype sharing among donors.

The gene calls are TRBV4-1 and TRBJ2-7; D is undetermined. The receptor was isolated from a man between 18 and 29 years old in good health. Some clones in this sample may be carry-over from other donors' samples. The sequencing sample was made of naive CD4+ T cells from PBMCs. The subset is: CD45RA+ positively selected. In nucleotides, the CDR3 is TGCGCCAGCAGCCAAGAACCCCCCGGCGCCAGCTCCTACGAGCAGTACTTC. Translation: CASSQEPPGASSYEQYF.